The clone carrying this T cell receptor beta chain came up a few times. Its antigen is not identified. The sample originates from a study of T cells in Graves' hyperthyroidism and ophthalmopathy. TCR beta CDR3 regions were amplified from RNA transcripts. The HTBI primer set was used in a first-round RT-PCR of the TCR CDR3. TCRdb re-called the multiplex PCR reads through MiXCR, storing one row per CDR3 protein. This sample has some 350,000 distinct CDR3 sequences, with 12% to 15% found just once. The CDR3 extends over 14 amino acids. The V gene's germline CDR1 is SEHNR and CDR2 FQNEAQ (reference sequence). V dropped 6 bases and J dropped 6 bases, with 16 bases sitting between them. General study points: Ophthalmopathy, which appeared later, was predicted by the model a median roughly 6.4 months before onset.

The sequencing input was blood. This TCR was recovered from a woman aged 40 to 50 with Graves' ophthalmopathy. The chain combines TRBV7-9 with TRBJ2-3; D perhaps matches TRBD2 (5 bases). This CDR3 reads CASRPTFGDDTQYF. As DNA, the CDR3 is TGTGCCAGCAGACCCACGTTCGGGGATGATACGCAGTATTTT.